This T cell receptor beta chain was recorded in a study of T cell repertoires in cytomegalovirus infection. Looked up from germline, CDR1 is LNHDA and CDR2 is SQIVND (reference sequence). The V gene lost 3 bases and the J gene lost 0 bases, with 7 bases spanning the gap. CDR3 length: 14 residues. About this clonotype: Its antigen remains unknown.

A single record per CDR3 protein comes from TCRdb applying MiXCR to the reads. The table includes roughly 730,000 distinct CDR3 sequences, around 35% detected once. The chain employs TRBV19 and TRBJ2-3; D not resolved. The sequence was collected from a human donor in good health (CMV status not recorded). Some clones in this sample may be carry-over from other donors' samples. The sequences come from cultured PBMCs, collected from culture after CMV antigen stimulation. CDR3 protein: CASSIGMSTDTQYF. The CDR3, as DNA: TGTGCCAGTAGTATTGGGATGAGCACAGATACGCAGTATTTT. The full variable domain, with the rest looked up from reference TRBV19 and TRBJ2-3, is DGGITQSPKYLFRKEGQNVTLSCEQNLNHDAMYWYRQDPGQGLRLIYYSQIVNDFQKGDIAEGYSVSREKKESFPLTVTSAQKNPTAFYLCASSIGMSTDTQYFGPGTRLTVL.